The source of this T cell receptor beta chain is a study of T cell responses to AZD1222 COVID-19 vaccine. Repertoires were generated with immunoSEQ multiplex PCR, while TCRdb's copy carries only in-frame clones and drops some. The repertoire consists of fewer than 120,000 clones, with around 81% occurring once and the leading ten covering about 4.5%. CDR1 is LGHNA, CDR2 YNFKEQ, per germline. The CDR3 has 16 amino acids. V dropped 1 base and J dropped 7; count of bases not matched to a gene: 5. This material consisted of peripheral blood, taken on day 0 of AZD1222 vaccination. The clonotype was recovered from an adult in good health. This chain connects TRBV4-2 to TRBJ2-1; 12 bases align to TRBD2. The CDR3 nucleotides are TGTGCCAGCAGCCAAGGACCTAGCGGGGGGGCGAATGAGCAGTTCTTC. Protein sequence: CASSQGPSGGANEQFF.